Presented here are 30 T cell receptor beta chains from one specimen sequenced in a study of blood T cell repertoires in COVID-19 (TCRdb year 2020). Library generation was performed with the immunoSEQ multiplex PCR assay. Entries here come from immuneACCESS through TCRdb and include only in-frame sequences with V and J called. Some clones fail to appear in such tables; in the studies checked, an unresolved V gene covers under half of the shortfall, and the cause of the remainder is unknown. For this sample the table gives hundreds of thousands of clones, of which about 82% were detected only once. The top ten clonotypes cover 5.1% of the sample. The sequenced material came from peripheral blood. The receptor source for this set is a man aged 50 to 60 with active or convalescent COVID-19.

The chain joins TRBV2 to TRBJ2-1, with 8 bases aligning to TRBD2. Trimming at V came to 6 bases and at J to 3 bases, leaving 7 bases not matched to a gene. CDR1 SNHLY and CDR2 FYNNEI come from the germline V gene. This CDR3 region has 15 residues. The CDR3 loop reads CASSRGLVNYNEQFF. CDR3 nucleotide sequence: TGTGCCAGCAGCCGGGGACTAGTAAACTACAATGAGCAGTTCTTC.

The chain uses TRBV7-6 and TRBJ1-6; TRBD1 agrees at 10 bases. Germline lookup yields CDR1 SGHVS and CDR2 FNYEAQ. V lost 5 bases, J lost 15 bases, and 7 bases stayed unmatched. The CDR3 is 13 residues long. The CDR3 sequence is CASSAGTGVLLHF. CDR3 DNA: TGTGCCAGCAGCGCCGGGACAGGGGTCCTCCTCCACTTT.

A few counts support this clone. The CDR3 region has the DNA TGTGCCAGCAGCCCATCCGACAGTGGGAACACCATATATTTT. This sequence encodes CASSPSDSGNTIYF. The V and J genes are TRBV9 and TRBJ1-3, with a weak D call TRBD1 (5 bases). The V gene's germline CDR1 is SGDLS and CDR2 YYNGEE. V shed 4 bases and J shed 7 bases, with 15 bases lying between them. This CDR3 contains 14 residues.

The CDR3 DNA is TGTGCCAGCAGCGTACGACCTCGAACCACCCGGGGGGATGAGCAGTTCTTC. Translating it yields CASSVRPRTTRGDEQFF. V gene TRBV9 combines with J gene TRBJ2-1; 7 bases are shared with TRBD2. Trimming took 1 base from V and 8 from J; bases not matched to a gene: 15. CDR1 and CDR2 (germline): SGDLS, YYNGEE. The CDR3 consists of 17 residues.

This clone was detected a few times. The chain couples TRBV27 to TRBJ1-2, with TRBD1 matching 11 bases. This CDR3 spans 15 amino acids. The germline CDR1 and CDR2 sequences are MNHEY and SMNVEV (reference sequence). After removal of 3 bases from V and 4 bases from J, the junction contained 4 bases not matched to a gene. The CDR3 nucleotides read TGTGCCAGCAGTTTGGGGACAGGGGGGTTCTATGGCTACACCTTC. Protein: CASSLGTGGFYGYTF.

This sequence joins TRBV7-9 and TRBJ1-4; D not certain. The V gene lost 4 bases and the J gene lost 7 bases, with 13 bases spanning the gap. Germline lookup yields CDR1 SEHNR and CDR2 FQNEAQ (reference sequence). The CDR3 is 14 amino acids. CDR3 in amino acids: CASSSHSGSEKLFF. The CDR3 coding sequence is TGTGCCAGCAGCTCACATTCCGGGAGTGAAAAACTGTTTTTT.

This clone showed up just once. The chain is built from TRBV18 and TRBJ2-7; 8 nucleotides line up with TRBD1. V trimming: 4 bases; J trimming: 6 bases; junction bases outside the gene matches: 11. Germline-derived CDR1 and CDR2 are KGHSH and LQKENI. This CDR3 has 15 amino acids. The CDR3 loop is CASSRVAGQGSEQYF. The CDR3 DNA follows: TGTGCCAGCTCACGCGTCGCCGGACAGGGAAGCGAGCAGTACTTC.

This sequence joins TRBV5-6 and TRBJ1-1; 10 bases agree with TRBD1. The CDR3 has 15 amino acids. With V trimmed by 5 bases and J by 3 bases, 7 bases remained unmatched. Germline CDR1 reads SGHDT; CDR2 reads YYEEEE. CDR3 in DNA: TGTGCCAGCAGGGAGACAGGGGGCGAGGACACTGAAGCTTTCTTT. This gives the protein CASRETGGEDTEAFF. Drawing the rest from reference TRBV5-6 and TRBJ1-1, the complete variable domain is DAGVTQSPTHLIKTRGQQVTLRCSPKSGHDTVSWYQQALGQGPQFIFQYYEEEERQRGNFPDRFSGHQFPNYSSELNVNALLLGDSALYLCASRETGGEDTEAFFGQGTRLTVV.

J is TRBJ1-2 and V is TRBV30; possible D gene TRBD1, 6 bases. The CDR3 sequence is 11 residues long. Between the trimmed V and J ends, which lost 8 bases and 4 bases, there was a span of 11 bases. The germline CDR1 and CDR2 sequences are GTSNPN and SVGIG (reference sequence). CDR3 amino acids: CAGTGSYGYTF. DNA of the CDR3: TGTGCCGGCACAGGGAGCTATGGCTACACCTTC.

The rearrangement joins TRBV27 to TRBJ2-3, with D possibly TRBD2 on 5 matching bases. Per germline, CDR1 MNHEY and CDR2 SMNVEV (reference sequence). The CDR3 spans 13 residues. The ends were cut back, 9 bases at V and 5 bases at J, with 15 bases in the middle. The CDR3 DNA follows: TGTGCCAGTGGGGAGCGAGGGAGAGATACGCAGTATTTT. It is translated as CASGERGRDTQYF.

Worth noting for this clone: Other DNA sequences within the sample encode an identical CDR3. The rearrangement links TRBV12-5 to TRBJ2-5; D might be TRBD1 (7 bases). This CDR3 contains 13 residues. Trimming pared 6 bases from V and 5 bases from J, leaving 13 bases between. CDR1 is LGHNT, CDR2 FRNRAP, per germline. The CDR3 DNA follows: TGTGCTAGTGGCGGAGGGGGCCGGGAGACCCAGTACTTC. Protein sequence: CASGGGGRETQYF.

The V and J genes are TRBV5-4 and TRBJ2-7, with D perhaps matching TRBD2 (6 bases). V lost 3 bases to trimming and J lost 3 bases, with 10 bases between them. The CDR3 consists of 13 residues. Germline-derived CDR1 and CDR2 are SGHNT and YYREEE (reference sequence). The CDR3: CASSSGTGYEQYF. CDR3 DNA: TGTGCCAGCAGCTCCGGGACTGGCTACGAGCAGTACTTC.

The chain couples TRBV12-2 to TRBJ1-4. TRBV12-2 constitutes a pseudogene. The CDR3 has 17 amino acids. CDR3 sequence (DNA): TGTGCAAGTCGCTTAGGGAGCTCTGCTTCAACTAATGAAAAACTGTTTTTT. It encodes CASRLGSSASTNEKLFF.

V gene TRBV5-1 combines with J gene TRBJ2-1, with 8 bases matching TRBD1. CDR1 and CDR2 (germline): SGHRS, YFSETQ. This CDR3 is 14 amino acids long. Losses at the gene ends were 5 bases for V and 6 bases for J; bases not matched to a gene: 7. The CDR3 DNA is TGCGCCAGCAGTGGGACAGGTCTAAGCAATGAGCAGTTCTTC. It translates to CASSGTGLSNEQFF.

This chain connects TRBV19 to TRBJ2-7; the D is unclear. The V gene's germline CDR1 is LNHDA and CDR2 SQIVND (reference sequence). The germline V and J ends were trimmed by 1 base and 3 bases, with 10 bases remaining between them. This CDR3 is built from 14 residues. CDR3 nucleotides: TGTGCCAGTAGTATAGCTTCTAGTGGCTACGAGCAGTACTTC. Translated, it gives CASSIASSGYEQYF.

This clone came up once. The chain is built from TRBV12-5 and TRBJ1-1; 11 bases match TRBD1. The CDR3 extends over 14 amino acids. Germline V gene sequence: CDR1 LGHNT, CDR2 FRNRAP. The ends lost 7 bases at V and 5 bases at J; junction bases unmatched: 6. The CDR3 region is CASVMDRGHTEAFF. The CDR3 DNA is TGTGCTAGTGTCATGGACAGGGGGCATACTGAAGCTTTCTTT.

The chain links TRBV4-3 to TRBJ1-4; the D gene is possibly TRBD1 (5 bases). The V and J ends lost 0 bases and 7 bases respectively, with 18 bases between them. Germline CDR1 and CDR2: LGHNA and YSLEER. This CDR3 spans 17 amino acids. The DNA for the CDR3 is TGCGCCAGCAGCCAAGATCTTCTCGGGGGGGTAGCTGAAAAACTGTTTTTT. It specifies CASSQDLLGGVAEKLFF.

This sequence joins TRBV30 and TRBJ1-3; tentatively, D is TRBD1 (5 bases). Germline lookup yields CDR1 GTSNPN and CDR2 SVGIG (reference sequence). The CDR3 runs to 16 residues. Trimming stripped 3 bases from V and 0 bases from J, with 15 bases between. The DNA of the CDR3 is TGTGCCTGGAGCTTAGGGGTCTCTAGCTCTGGAAACACCATATATTTT. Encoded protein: CAWSLGVSSSGNTIYF.

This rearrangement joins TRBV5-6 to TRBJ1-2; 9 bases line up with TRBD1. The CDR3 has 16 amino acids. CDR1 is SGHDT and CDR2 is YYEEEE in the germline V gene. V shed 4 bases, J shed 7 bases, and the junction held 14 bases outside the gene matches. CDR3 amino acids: CASSHGGQGFWGGYTF. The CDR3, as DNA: TGTGCCAGCAGCCACGGGGGACAGGGCTTCTGGGGTGGCTACACCTTC.

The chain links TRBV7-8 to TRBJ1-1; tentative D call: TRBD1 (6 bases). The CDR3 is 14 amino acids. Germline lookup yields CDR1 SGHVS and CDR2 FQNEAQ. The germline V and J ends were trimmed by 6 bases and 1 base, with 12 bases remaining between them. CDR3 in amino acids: CASRGDTRNTEAFF. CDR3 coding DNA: TGTGCCAGCAGGGGGGACACAAGGAACACTGAAGCTTTCTTT.

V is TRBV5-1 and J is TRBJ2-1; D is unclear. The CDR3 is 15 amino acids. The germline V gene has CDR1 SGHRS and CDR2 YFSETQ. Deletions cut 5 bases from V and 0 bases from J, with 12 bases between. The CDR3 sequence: CASRWAPSSYNEQFF. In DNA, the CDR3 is TGCGCCAGCAGGTGGGCCCCAAGCTCCTACAATGAGCAGTTCTTC.

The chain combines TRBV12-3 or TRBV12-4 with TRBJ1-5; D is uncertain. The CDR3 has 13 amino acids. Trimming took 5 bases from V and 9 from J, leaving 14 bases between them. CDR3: CASSPEPEWPQHF. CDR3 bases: TGTGCCAGCAGTCCGGAGCCGGAATGGCCCCAGCATTTT.

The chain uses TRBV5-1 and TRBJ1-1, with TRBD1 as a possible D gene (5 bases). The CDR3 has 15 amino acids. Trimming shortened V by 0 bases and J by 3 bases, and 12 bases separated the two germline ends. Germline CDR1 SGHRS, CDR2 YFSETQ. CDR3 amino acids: CASSLGRGRDTEAFF. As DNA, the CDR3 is TGCGCCAGCAGCTTGGGAAGGGGAAGGGACACTGAAGCTTTCTTT.

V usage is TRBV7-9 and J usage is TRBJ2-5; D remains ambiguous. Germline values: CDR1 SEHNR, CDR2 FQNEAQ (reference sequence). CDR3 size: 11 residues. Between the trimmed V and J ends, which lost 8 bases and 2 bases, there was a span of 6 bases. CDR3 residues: CASEYQETQYF. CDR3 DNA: TGTGCCAGCGAGTATCAAGAGACCCAGTACTTC.

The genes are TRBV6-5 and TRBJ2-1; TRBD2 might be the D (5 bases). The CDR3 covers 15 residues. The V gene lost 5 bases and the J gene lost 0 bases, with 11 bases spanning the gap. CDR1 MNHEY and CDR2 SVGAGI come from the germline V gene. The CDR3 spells CASSTRTRSYNEQFF. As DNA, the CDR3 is TGTGCCAGCAGTACCCGGACTCGCTCCTACAATGAGCAGTTCTTC.

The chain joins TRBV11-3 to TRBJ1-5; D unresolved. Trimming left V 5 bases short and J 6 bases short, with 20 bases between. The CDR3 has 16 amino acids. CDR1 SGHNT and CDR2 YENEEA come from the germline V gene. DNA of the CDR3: TGTGCCAGCAGCCCTCGGGGATGGTTGGTGAGTCAGCCCCAGCATTTT. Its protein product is CASSPRGWLVSQPQHF.

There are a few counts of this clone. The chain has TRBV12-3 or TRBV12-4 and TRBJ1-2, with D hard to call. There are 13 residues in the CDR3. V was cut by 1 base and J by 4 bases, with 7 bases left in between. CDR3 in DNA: TGTGCCAGCAGTTTAGGGCCGATCTATGGCTACACCTTC. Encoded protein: CASSLGPIYGYTF.

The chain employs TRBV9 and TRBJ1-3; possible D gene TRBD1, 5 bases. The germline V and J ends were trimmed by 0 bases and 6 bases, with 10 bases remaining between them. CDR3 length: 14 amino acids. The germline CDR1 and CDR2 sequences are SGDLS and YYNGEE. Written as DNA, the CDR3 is TGTGCCAGCAGCGTAGAGGCAGGGCTAAACACCATATATTTT. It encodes CASSVEAGLNTIYF.

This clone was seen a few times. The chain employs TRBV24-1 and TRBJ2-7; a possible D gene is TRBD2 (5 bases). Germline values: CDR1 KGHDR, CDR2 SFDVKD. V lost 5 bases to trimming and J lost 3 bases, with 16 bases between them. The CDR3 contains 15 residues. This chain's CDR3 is CATSASWAGGYEQYF. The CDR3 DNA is TGTGCCACCAGTGCCTCCTGGGCGGGCGGCTACGAGCAGTACTTC.

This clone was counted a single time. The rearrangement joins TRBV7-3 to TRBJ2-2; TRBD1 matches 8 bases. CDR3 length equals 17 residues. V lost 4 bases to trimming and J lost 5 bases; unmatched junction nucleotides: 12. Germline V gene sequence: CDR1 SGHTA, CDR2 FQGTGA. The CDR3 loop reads CASSSTPGQAHTGELFF. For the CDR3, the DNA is TGTGCCAGCAGCTCGACTCCGGGACAGGCCCATACCGGGGAGCTGTTTTTT. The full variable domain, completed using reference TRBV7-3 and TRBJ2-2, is GAGVSQTPSNKVTEKGKYVELRCDPISGHTALYWYRQSLGQGPEFLIYFQGTGAADDSGLPNDRFFAVRPEGSVSTLKIQRTERGDSAVYLCASSSTPGQAHTGELFFGEGSRLTVL.